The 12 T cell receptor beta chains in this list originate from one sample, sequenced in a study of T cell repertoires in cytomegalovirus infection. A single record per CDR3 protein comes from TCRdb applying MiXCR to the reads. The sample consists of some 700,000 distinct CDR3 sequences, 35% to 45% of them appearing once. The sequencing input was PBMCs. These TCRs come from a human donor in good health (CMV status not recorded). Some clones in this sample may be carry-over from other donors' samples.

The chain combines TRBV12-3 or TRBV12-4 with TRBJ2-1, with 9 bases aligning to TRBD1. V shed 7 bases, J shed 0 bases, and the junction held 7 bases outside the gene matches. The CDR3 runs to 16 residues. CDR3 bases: TGTGCCAGCATCATGCGGACAGGGGCCTCCTACAATGAGCAGTTCTTC. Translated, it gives CASIMRTGASYNEQFF.

Written as DNA, the CDR3 is TGTGCCAGTAGTATGGCCGGGAGCAATCAGCCCCAGCATTTT. Protein product: CASSMAGSNQPQHF. V is TRBV19 and J is TRBJ1-5; no clear D. Germline assignment: CDR1 LNHDA and CDR2 SQIVND (reference sequence). The CDR3 runs 14 residues. The V gene lost 3 bases and the J gene lost 1 base, with 7 bases spanning the gap.

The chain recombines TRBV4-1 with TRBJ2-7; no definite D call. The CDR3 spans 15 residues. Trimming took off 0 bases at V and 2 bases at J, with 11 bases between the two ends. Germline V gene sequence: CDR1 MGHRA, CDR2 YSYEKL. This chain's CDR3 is CASSQEPGYPYEQYF. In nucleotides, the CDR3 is TGCGCCAGCAGCCAAGAGCCAGGTTATCCCTACGAGCAGTACTTC.

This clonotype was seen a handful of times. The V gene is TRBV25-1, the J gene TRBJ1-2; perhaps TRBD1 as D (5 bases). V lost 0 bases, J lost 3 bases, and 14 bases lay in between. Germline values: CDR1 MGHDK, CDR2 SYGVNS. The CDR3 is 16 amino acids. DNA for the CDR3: TGTGCCAGCAGTGAATATTGGGCCAGGGCCGACTATGGCTACACCTTC. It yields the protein CASSEYWARADYGYTF.

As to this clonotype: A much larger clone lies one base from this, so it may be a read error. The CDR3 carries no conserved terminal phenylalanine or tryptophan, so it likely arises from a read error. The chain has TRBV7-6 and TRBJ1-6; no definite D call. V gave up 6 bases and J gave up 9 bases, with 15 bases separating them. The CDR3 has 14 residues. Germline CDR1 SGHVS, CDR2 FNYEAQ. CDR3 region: CASRSRETGSPLHC. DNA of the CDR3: TGTGCCAGCAGGTCCCGGGAGACGGGTTCACCCCTCCACTGT.

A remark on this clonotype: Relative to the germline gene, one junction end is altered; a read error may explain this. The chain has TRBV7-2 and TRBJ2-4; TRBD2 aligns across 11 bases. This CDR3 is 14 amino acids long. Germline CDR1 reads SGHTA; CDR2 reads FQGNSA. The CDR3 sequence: CSSSILAGGLLQYF. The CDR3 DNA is TGTTCCAGCAGCATCCTAGCGGGAGGTTTACTTCAGTACTTC.

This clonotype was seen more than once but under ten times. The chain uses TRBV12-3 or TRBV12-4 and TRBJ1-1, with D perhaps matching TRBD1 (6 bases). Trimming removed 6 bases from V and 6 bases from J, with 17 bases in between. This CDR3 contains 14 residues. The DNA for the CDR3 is TGTGCCAGCAGGTCGCACAGGGCCGGACCTGAAGCTTTCTTT. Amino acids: CASRSHRAGPEAFF.

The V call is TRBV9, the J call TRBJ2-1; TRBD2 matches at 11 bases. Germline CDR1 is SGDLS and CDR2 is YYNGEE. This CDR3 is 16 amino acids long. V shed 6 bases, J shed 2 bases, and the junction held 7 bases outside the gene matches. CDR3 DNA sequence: TGTGCCAGCAACCCGGGACTAGCGGACCCCTACAATGAGCAGTTCTTC. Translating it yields CASNPGLADPYNEQFF.

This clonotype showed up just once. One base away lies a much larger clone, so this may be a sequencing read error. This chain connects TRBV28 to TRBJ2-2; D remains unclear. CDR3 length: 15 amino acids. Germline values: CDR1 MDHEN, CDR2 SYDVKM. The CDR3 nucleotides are TGTGACAGCAGTTTGGTACCCCTCAGCACCGGGGAGCTGTTTTTT. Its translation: CDSSLVPLSTGELFF.

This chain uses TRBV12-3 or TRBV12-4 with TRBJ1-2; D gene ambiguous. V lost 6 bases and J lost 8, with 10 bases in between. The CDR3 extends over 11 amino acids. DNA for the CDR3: TGTGCCAGCAGCCGAACCCGGGGCTACACCTTC. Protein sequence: CASSRTRGYTF.

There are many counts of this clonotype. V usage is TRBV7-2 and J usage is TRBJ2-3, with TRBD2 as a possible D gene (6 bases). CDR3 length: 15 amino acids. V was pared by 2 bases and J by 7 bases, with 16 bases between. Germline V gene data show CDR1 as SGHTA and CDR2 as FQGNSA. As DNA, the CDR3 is TGTGCCAGCAGCTTAAATGACGGGGGAGTATATACGCAGTATTTT. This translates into CASSLNDGGVYTQYF.

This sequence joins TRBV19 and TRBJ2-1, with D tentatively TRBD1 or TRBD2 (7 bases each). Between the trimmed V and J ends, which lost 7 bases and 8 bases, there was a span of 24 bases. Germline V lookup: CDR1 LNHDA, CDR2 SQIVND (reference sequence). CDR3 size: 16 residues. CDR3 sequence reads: CASTLAGGGFFYEQFF. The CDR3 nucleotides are TGTGCCAGTACCCTCGCAGGGGGAGGGTTTTTTTATGAGCAGTTCTTC.